This T cell receptor beta chain originates from a study of human T cells and chemical hapten exposure. Study conclusions and caveats: In comparison with controls, expanded TCRs gave rise to a significantly larger number of large CDR3 similarity clusters.

The CDR3 spans 13 residues. The V segment lost 5 bases and the J segment 4 bases; nucleotides outside the gene matches: 3. Germline CDR1 and CDR2: MNHEY and SMNVEV (reference sequence). This clonotype was detected many times. The antigen is undetermined. The study used a library that attached unique molecular identifiers to individual cDNA molecules. TCRdb called the RACE reads again in MiXCR, with one record for every CDR3 protein. Counted here are fewer than 500,000 distinct CDR3 sequences, roughly 5% occurring once; the ten biggest clones make up roughly 2.4%. The time point denotes: patch test 1, 2 weeks after DPC sensitization. Treatment here: therapeutic diphenylcyclopropenone sensitization with weekly scalp DPC. Alopecia patients, 18 to 70 years old and DPC-suitable, served as donors.

Specimen: whole blood, collected in connection with sensitization to the hapten diphenylcyclopropenone (DPC). The chain uses TRBV27 and TRBJ1-2; 8 bases are a match to TRBD1. This TCR came from a woman aged 45-59 years with alopecia areata. Some clones in this sample may be carry-over from other donors' samples. CDR3 sequence: CASSITGGYGYTF. CDR3 DNA sequence: TGTGCCAGCAGTATCACAGGGGGCTATGGCTACACCTTC.